Shown below are 13 T cell receptor beta chains from a single sample sequenced in a study of T cell responses to AZD1222 COVID-19 vaccine. Using immunoSEQ multiplex PCR, the repertoire was profiled, and TCRdb retains in-frame clones only, with some absent. The sample comprises 90,000 to 120,000 clones, approximately 86% of which are singletons, and 3% to 3.5% rests with the top ten. The sample in question was peripheral blood, obtained 28 days after the second dose of the MenACWY control vaccine. Receptors were obtained from an adult who received the MenACWY meningococcal vaccine as a control.

The chain has TRBV28 and TRBJ2-3, with TRBD2 identical over 7 bases. The V gene's germline CDR1 is MDHEN and CDR2 SYDVKM. With V trimmed by 6 bases and J by 2 bases, 8 bases remained unmatched. CDR3 length: 15 residues. CDR3 residues: CASSWSGVNTDTQYF. In nucleotides, the CDR3 is TGTGCCAGCAGCTGGAGCGGGGTGAACACAGATACGCAGTATTTT.

The chain has TRBV10-1 and TRBJ2-5; D ambiguous. The CDR3 is 13 amino acids. Trimming removed 2 bases at V and 2 bases at J, with 6 bases between. CDR1 WNHNN and CDR2 SYGVQD come from the germline V gene (reference sequence). The CDR3 here is CASSERMQETQYF. CDR3 in DNA: TGCGCCAGCAGTGAGCGGATGCAAGAGACCCAGTACTTC.

This clone was counted a single time. V is TRBV3-1 (or the pseudogene TRBV3-2) and J is TRBJ2-5, with 13 bases aligning to TRBD2. This CDR3 is built from 17 residues. Germline values: CDR1 LGHDT, CDR2 YNNKEL (reference sequence). J was trimmed by 4 bases and V by 4 bases; bases with no gene match: 9. The DNA for the CDR3 is TGTGCCAGCAGCCCGGGACTAGCGGGGTTGTGGGGAGAGACCCAGTACTTC. This gives the protein CASSPGLAGLWGETQYF.

V usage is TRBV28 and J usage is TRBJ2-7; no clear D. The CDR3 runs 15 residues. Germline V CDR1 and CDR2: MDHEN, SYDVKM. Trimming removed 4 bases from V and 3 bases from J, with 16 bases in between. The CDR3 nucleotides are TGTGCCAGCAGTTCTCCGTCCAGGAACCTCTACGAGCAGTACTTC. Amino acids: CASSSPSRNLYEQYF.

The J gene is TRBJ2-1, the V gene TRBV3-1 (or the pseudogene TRBV3-2); D is undetermined. Germline CDR1 LGHDT, CDR2 YNNKEL (reference sequence). V lost 0 bases, J lost 1 base, and 7 bases lay in between. The CDR3 has 15 amino acids. For the CDR3, the DNA is TGTGCCAGCAGCCAAGAAGTCGGTTCCTACAATGAGCAGTTCTTC. Protein product: CASSQEVGSYNEQFF.

V gene TRBV18 combines with J gene TRBJ1-5; 7 positions match TRBD1. V gave up 5 bases and J gave up 0 bases; unmatched junction bases: 7. The CDR3 length is 16 residues. CDR1 and CDR2 (germline): KGHSH, LQKENI. Here the CDR3 reads CASSKYDRDSNQPQHF. The DNA for the CDR3 is TGTGCCAGCTCAAAATACGACAGGGATAGCAATCAGCCCCAGCATTTT.

The chain combines TRBV18 with TRBJ1-5; 8 bases agree with TRBD1. This CDR3 spans 14 amino acids. The germline V gene has CDR1 KGHSH and CDR2 LQKENI. Trimming took 8 bases from V and 5 from J; bases not matched to a gene: 8. CDR3 coding DNA: TGTGCCAGCGACCCGGGACAGGCCGATCAGCCCCAGCATTTT. Protein sequence: CASDPGQADQPQHF. The variable domain in full, completed from reference TRBV18 and TRBJ1-5, reads NAGVMQNPRHLVRRRGQEARLRCSPMKGHSHVYWYRQLPEEGLKFMVYLQKENIIDESGMPKERFSAEFPKEGPSILRIQQVVRGDSAAYFCASDPGQADQPQHFGDGTRLSIL.

This clone came up a few times. The rearrangement links TRBV7-9 to TRBJ2-3, with 7 bases fitting TRBD1. V dropped 5 bases and J dropped 2; count of bases not matched to a gene: 10. The CDR3 runs 16 residues. Germline lookup yields CDR1 SEHNR and CDR2 FQNEAQ (reference sequence). In DNA, the CDR3 is TGTGCCAGCAGCGGCCCGGGACAGCGTTCCACAGATACGCAGTATTTT. Translated: CASSGPGQRSTDTQYF. Drawing the rest from reference TRBV7-9 and TRBJ2-3, the complete variable domain is DTGVSQNPRHKITKRGQNVTFRCDPISEHNRLYWYRQTLGQGPEFLTYFQNEAQLEKSRLLSDRFSAERPKGSFSTLEIQRTEQGDSAMYLCASSGPGQRSTDTQYFGPGTRLTVL.

This sequence joins TRBV28 and TRBJ1-6, with TRBD1 as a possible D gene (6 bases). CDR3 size: 19 residues. Germline lookup yields CDR1 MDHEN and CDR2 SYDVKM. The V gene lost 5 bases and the J gene lost 8 bases, with 28 bases spanning the gap. The CDR3 region is CASSPPKLHRELVDSPLHF. CDR3 sequence (DNA): TGTGCCAGCAGTCCACCAAAACTCCACAGGGAGCTCGTGGATTCACCCCTCCACTTT. The entire variable domain, with the rest obtained from reference TRBV28 and TRBJ1-6, is as follows: DVKVTQSSRYLVKRTGEKVFLECVQDMDHENMFWYRQDPGLGLRLIYFSYDVKMKEKGDIPEGYSVSREKKERFSLILESASTNQTSMYLCASSPPKLHRELVDSPLHFGNGTRLTVT.

V and J are TRBV20-1 and TRBJ1-1, with D uncertain. Germline V gene sequence: CDR1 DFQATT, CDR2 SNEGSKA (reference sequence). The CDR3 runs 11 residues. Trimming pared 5 bases from V and 7 bases from J, leaving 11 bases between. In DNA form, the CDR3 reads TGCAGTGCTCAGGCGGCTTTTGAAGCTTTCTTT. Its protein product is CSAQAAFEAFF.

This chain uses TRBV5-3 with TRBJ1-1; D is undetermined. TRBV5-3 is given ORF status, its function remaining uncertain. This CDR3 region has 12 residues. V dropped 3 bases and J dropped 6 bases, with 9 bases sitting between them. The CDR3 sequence: CARSSLGAEAFF. DNA for the CDR3: TGTGCCAGAAGCTCTCTGGGAGCTGAAGCTTTCTTT.

The chain combines TRBV3-1 (or the pseudogene TRBV3-2) with TRBJ2-2, with TRBD1 as a possible D gene (6 bases). The CDR3 sequence is 15 residues long. In germline, CDR1 is LGHDT, CDR2 YNNKEL (reference sequence). With 4 bases removed from V and 1 base from J, the gap between germline ends came to 10 bases. CDR3 in amino acids: CASSPTTGNTGELFF. The DNA for the CDR3 is TGTGCCAGCAGCCCAACGACAGGGAACACCGGGGAGCTGTTTTTT.

The chain joins TRBV19 to TRBJ1-2; 7 bases are a match to TRBD1. The CDR3 loop spans 15 amino acids. CDR1 is LNHDA, CDR2 SQIVND, per germline (reference sequence). Trimming took 3 bases from V and 4 from J; bases not matched to a gene: 8. CDR3 amino acids: CASSIGGDSGYGYTF. Written as DNA, the CDR3 is TGTGCCAGTAGTATTGGTGGGGACAGCGGCTATGGCTACACCTTC.